This entry describes one T cell receptor beta chain. Its antigen remains unidentified. Assay: immunoSEQ multiplex PCR; the TCRdb copy retains only in-frame clones and omits some. The top ten hold 0.25% to 0.4% of the sample, which has some 80,000 clones, roughly 84% seen once. The study sampled blood at baseline, cycle 4 day 1, and cycle 7 day 1. The entry originates in a study of OX40 agonist ivuxolimab in advanced cancers. About the study: Patients received ivuxolimab, an intravenous treatment, every 2 weeks at 0.01 to 10 mg/kg.

The CDR3 totals 13 residues. Germline loops: CDR1 LNHDA, CDR2 SQIVND (reference sequence). V lost 5 bases and J lost 5, with 12 bases in between. Study results and limitations: By week 6 at 0.1 to 3.0 mg/kg, blood CD4+ and CD8+ T cells had expanded clonally. Part of the nonresponder group also had normalized T-cell clonal expansion that was low.

The source material was CD4+ or CD8+ T cells sorted from blood, sampled in a trial of the OX40 agonist ivuxolimab. This clonotype was obtained from an adult with an advanced solid tumor such as melanoma, head and neck, liver or kidney cancer. V usage is TRBV19 and J usage is TRBJ2-5, with D possibly matching TRBD2 (6 bases). The CDR3 DNA follows: TGTGCCAGTAGTCCGGGGGACGCGGAGACCCAGTACTTC. It codes for CASSPGDAETQYF. Combining the CDR3 with reference TRBV19 and TRBJ2-5 gives the whole variable domain DGGITQSPKYLFRKEGQNVTLSCEQNLNHDAMYWYRQDPGQGLRLIYYSQIVNDFQKGDIAEGYSVSREKKESFPLTVTSAQKNPTAFYLCASSPGDAETQYFGPGTRLLVL.